This T cell receptor beta chain derives from a study of T cells in Graves' hyperthyroidism and ophthalmopathy. General study findings and limits: Among clonotypes expanded in thyroid above 0.001, most were also found in blood.

Using RNA transcripts as the source, TCR beta CDR3 regions were amplified. A set of HTBI primers served as the primers for a first-round RT-PCR of the TCR CDR3. A single record per CDR3 protein comes from TCRdb applying MiXCR to the multiplex PCR reads. The repertoire holds about 520,000 distinct CDR3 sequences, roughly 25% seen once, with about 11% in the top ten. V gave up 4 bases and J gave up 5 bases; unmatched junction bases: 8. The germline V gene has CDR1 MNHEY and CDR2 SVGAGI. The CDR3 length is 15 residues. Enrolled ophthalmopathy patients presented with a Clinical Activity Score of at least 3, a NOSPECS grade of at least 4, and disease duration under 3 months. Uncontrolled infections, other autoimmune diseases, pregnancy or lactation led to exclusion of patients. Orbital computed tomography and thyroid ultrasound, together with serum TRAb and thyroxine and clinical symptoms, were used for diagnoses.

Comments on this clonotype: Its target is unknown.

The sample was blood. The chain has TRBV6-5 and TRBJ2-7, with TRBD1 matching 10 bases. The TCR originated in a woman aged 25 to 45 with Graves' ophthalmopathy. This chain's CDR3 is CASSFTTGGYNEQYF. DNA of the CDR3: TGTGCCAGCAGTTTCACGACAGGGGGCTACAACGAGCAGTACTTC.